Here is one T cell receptor (beta chain) with its context. The antigen is undetermined. Trimming cost V 7 bases and J 4 bases; bases outside gene matches: 8. Germline V CDR1 and CDR2: MDHEN, SYDVKM. The CDR3 has 15 residues. The sample is drawn from a study of T cells in Graves' hyperthyroidism and ophthalmopathy. General observations from the study: Using 13 V-J features, a model discriminated ophthalmopathy from stable hyperthyroidism.

Active moderate-to-severe ophthalmopathy, Clinical Activity Score at least 3, NOSPECS at least 4, under 3 months' duration. Exclusion criteria comprised uncontrolled infection, other autoimmune disease, pregnancy or lactation. PBMCs were derived from 10 ml fresh peripheral blood. The source material, RNA transcripts, was used to amplify TCR beta CDR3 regions. Carried out on the TCR CDR3, a first-round RT-PCR used the HTBI primer set. Using its own MiXCR run on the multiplex PCR reads, TCRdb lists one record per CDR3 protein. The sample has about half a million distinct CDR3 sequences, about 15% seen once; the top ten hold roughly 29%.

The receptor was derived from a woman under 40 with Graves' ophthalmopathy. This chain uses TRBV28 with TRBJ1-5; the match to TRBD1 covers 9 bases. Sequencing was carried out using blood. CDR3 in DNA: TGTGCCAGCACCCCCGACGGACAGGGGAATCAGCCCCAGCATTTT. Residues: CASTPDGQGNQPQHF.